A single TCR beta chain is shown here with its context. Sequencing used immunoSEQ multiplex PCR; TCRdb keeps in-frame clones, though not all of them. The table records about 480,000 clones, roughly nine tenths of them present only once. These data come from a study of blood T cell repertoires in COVID-19. The germline V gene has CDR1 SNHLY and CDR2 FYNNEI. V lost 3 bases, J lost 4 bases, and 10 bases lay in between. This CDR3 is built from 13 residues. V usage is TRBV2 and J usage is TRBJ2-7, with D possibly TRBD1 on 5 matching bases. Sample: PBMCs or T cells enriched from blood (not recorded which). The sequence came from a woman aged 55-75 years who had recovered from COVID-19. The CDR3 coding sequence is TGTGCCAGCAGTGAGGTGACAGATTACGAGCAGTACGTC. Residues: CASSEVTDYEQYV.